This is a list of T cell receptor beta chains from one sample in a study of blood T cell repertoires in COVID-19. The assay was immunoSEQ multiplex PCR, and TCRdb's table has in-frame clones only and misses some. The sample contains under 95,000 clones, over 75% of which appear only once. The sample consisted of peripheral blood. The receptors stem from a man aged 50-59 years with COVID-19, enrolled during active disease. Each CDR3 is given without its conserved first and last residue. Each record gives: CDR3 protein, V gene, J gene.

ASSLGTGQGNQPQH	TRBV7-9	TRBJ1-5
ASSLKQGNTEAF	TRBV28	TRBJ1-1
ASSLDRDAEAF	TRBV18	TRBJ1-1
ASSFAGDRGREKLF	TRBV5-4	TRBJ1-4
ASSQDGTFLNTEAF	TRBV4-1	TRBJ1-1
ASSIPPLRDTEAF	TRBV19	TRBJ1-1
ASSLVLLGQGNQPQH	TRBV7-9	TRBJ1-5
ASSASTPSRGRIGEQY	TRBV25-1	TRBJ2-7
SSRLGADEQF	TRBV29-1	TRBJ2-1
ASRWTGEYSPLH	TRBV28	TRBJ1-6
ASSYPADRAGTQY	TRBV6-5	TRBJ2-5
ASSPLRDSLQAKLF	TRBV27	TRBJ1-4
ASSPRQGNEQF	TRBV3-1/TRBV3-2	TRBJ2-1
ASSILAGANTGELF	TRBV28	TRBJ2-2
ASSQGGDNYGYT	TRBV4-1	TRBJ1-2
AWGLQGHTGELF	TRBV30	TRBJ2-2
ASSNRRAGWQF	TRBV27	TRBJ2-1
ASSRDRGWVGYT	TRBV28	TRBJ1-2
ASSPLLPRAGNTIY	TRBV27	TRBJ1-3
ASSYVLKAF	TRBV11-2	TRBJ1-1
ASSFSRQGSYEQY	TRBV5-5	TRBJ2-7
ASSPSGGQPQH	TRBV4-3	TRBJ1-5
ASSTGTVYGYT	TRBV3-1/TRBV3-2	TRBJ1-2
SADKSYEQY	TRBV20-1	TRBJ2-7
ASSSRQGYEQY	TRBV9	TRBJ2-7
ASSVATGIAYNEQF	TRBV7-9	TRBJ2-1
ASSEASGYNEQF	TRBV10-2	TRBJ2-1
ASSRGLAEYNEQF	TRBV7-2	TRBJ2-1
ASSLSGTRLSSGNTIY	TRBV5-1	TRBJ1-3
ATQEDRNQPQH	TRBV18	TRBJ1-5
ASSQGLTSSYEQY	TRBV6-5	TRBJ2-7
ASSGTPYEQY	TRBV28	TRBJ2-7
ASRILLAGGNEQF	TRBV28	TRBJ2-1
ASSYSGSGLSQNTQY	TRBV6-8	TRBJ2-3
ASSQASSEAF	TRBV3-1/TRBV3-2	TRBJ1-1
ASSERGTPYEQY	TRBV6-1	TRBJ2-7
ASSVGVGSSYNEQF	TRBV9	TRBJ2-1
ASSLGAGVINEQF	TRBV5-1	TRBJ2-1
ASSLPLKGASF	TRBV28	TRBJ2-1
ASSVGRGQAGNTIY	TRBV9	TRBJ1-3
ASSQYGDSYGYT	TRBV7-3	TRBJ1-2
ASSEGGGVGTDTQY	TRBV6-4	TRBJ2-3
ASSSSMPGLNEKLF	TRBV7-9	TRBJ1-4
ASSLGGLAEETQY	TRBV11-2	TRBJ2-5
ASSQESGGPGEEQY	TRBV4-1	TRBJ2-7
ASSLEDRVEETQY	TRBV5-8	TRBJ2-5
AWSVWRGRGFEQY	TRBV30	TRBJ2-7
ASSQSPGRGYQETQY	TRBV4-2	TRBJ2-5
ACRRAGAYNEQF	TRBV6-5	TRBJ2-1